This passage covers 20 T cell receptor beta chains from one sample sequenced in a study of blood T cells in healthy people across ages. A J-beta primer mix and a sample-barcoded 5' primer were used in a second PCR of roughly 7 to 12 cycles. TCRdb recomputed calls from the 5' RACE reads with MiXCR, one row per CDR3 protein. The sample lists fewer than 1.5 million distinct CDR3 sequences; about 40% were seen once. Sequenced material: blood. The receptors were sampled from a woman aged 18-29 years in good health.

The genes are TRBV2 and TRBJ2-5; 12 bases line up with TRBD2. This CDR3 is built from 14 residues. Germline V gives CDR1 SNHLY, CDR2 FYNNEI. The V gene end was trimmed by 6 bases and the J gene end by 5 bases; junction bases not matched to a gene: 4. CDR3 sequence: CASRLAGGRETQYF. CDR3 sequence (DNA): TGTGCCAGCAGACTAGCGGGAGGAAGGGAGACCCAGTACTTC.

J is TRBJ2-7 and V is TRBV12-3 or TRBV12-4; D is ambiguous. Deletions cut 3 bases from V and 3 bases from J, with 9 bases between. The CDR3 is 13 amino acids. The CDR3 DNA follows: TGTGCCAGCAGTTTCGACCCCCGCTACGAGCAGTACTTC. It codes for CASSFDPRYEQYF.

The chain couples TRBV4-1 to TRBJ2-7; TRBD2 aligns across 7 bases. The CDR3 runs to 14 residues. Germline V lookup: CDR1 MGHRA, CDR2 YSYEKL. Losses at the gene ends were 0 bases for V and 7 bases for J; bases not matched to a gene: 6. For the CDR3, the DNA is TGCGCCAGCAGCCAAGAGGGAGGGCTAGCAGAGCAGTACTTC. This codes for CASSQEGGLAEQYF.

This clonotype has more than one count but fewer than ten. V and J are TRBV11-2 and TRBJ2-5, with D possibly being TRBD1 or TRBD2 (5 bases each). Deletions cut 1 base from V and 5 bases from J, with 20 bases between. Germline-derived CDR1 and CDR2 are SGHAT and FQNNGV. There are 17 residues in the CDR3. The CDR3 loop reads CASSLGGRGTPLETQYF. The CDR3 DNA sequence: TGTGCCAGCAGCTTAGGGGGCCGGGGAACTCCTCTGGAGACCCAGTACTTC.

The chain employs TRBV20-1 and TRBJ2-1; TRBD1 aligns across 10 bases. This CDR3 is 15 amino acids long. The germline gives CDR1 DFQATT, CDR2 SNEGSKA (reference sequence). V lost 3 bases to trimming and J lost 8 bases; unmatched junction nucleotides: 10. CDR3 sequence reads: CSASRPGQGSDEQFF. The CDR3 DNA follows: TGCAGTGCTAGTCGACCGGGACAGGGGAGCGATGAGCAGTTCTTC.

This clonotype has more than one count but fewer than ten. J is TRBJ2-1 and V is TRBV11-2; 8 positions agree with TRBD2. The CDR3 length is 17 residues. In germline, CDR1 is SGHAT, CDR2 FQNNGV. V trimming: 1 base; J trimming: 11 bases; junction bases outside the gene matches: 16. CDR3 in amino acids: CASSLVRSSGPRGKQFF. Here the CDR3 DNA reads TGTGCCAGCAGCTTAGTGAGGTCTAGCGGGCCTCGGGGGAAGCAGTTCTTC.

A few counts support this clonotype. The V and J genes are TRBV7-2 and TRBJ1-1; D may be TRBD1 (5 bases). CDR1 is SGHTA and CDR2 is FQGNSA in the germline V gene. The CDR3 has 14 residues. V lost 4 bases, J lost 1 base, and 10 bases lay in between. CDR3 DNA sequence: TGTGCCAGCAGCTCCGGACACCGGAACACTGAAGCTTTCTTT. This gives the protein CASSSGHRNTEAFF.

The chain employs TRBV2 and TRBJ1-1, with D hard to call. The CDR3 consists of 15 residues. Looked up from germline, CDR1 is SNHLY and CDR2 is FYNNEI. V lost 1 base to trimming and J lost 0 bases, with 9 bases between them. Here the CDR3 DNA reads TGTGCCAGCAGTGAAGAGGCAGGTCTGAACACTGAAGCTTTCTTT. This sequence encodes CASSEEAGLNTEAFF.

A single count supports this clonotype. The chain carries TRBV27 and TRBJ1-1; D call uncertain. CDR1 and CDR2 (germline): MNHEY, SMNVEV (reference sequence). The CDR3 spans 11 residues. V lost 10 bases and J lost 3, with 9 bases in between. The chain's CDR3 is CATERDTEAFF. The CDR3 DNA sequence: TGTGCCACGGAGAGGGACACTGAAGCTTTCTTT.

The CDR3 loop reads CASSQDLTYEQYF. The CDR3 DNA sequence: TGCGCCAGCAGCCAAGATCTAACTTACGAGCAGTACTTC. The chain recombines TRBV4-1 with TRBJ2-7, with no clear D. The CDR3 has 13 amino acids. From germline, CDR1 is MGHRA and CDR2 YSYEKL. V gave up 0 bases and J gave up 4 bases, with 7 bases separating them.

This CDR3 reads CASSPSFSGIKDNEQFF. CDR3 nucleotides: TGTGCCAGCAGTCCGTCCTTTTCCGGGATAAAGGACAATGAGCAGTTCTTC. The chain couples TRBV6-6 to TRBJ2-1, with a possible D match to TRBD2 (5 bases). The CDR3 totals 17 residues. The V end lost 5 bases, the J end lost 5 bases, and 22 bases lay between the germline ends. Germline loops: CDR1 MNHNY, CDR2 SVGAGI (reference sequence).

J is TRBJ2-7 and V is TRBV30, with D perhaps TRBD1 (6 bases). Germline V gene data show CDR1 as GTSNPN and CDR2 as SVGIG (reference sequence). The CDR3 is 15 amino acids. Trimming left V 3 bases short and J 4 bases short, with 19 bases between. The CDR3 DNA sequence: TGTGCCTGGAGCGTACCGGGACAAACATTATACGAGCAGTACTTC. This codes for CAWSVPGQTLYEQYF.

The chain links TRBV12-3 or TRBV12-4 to TRBJ2-1; TRBD2 matches at 7 bases. With V trimmed by 5 bases and J by 15 bases, 7 bases remained unmatched. The CDR3 has 11 amino acids. The CDR3 here is CASSLRLASFF. CDR3 nucleotides: TGTGCCAGCAGTCTAAGACTAGCCTCGTTCTTC.

The chain employs TRBV7-8 and TRBJ2-4; 8 bases line up with TRBD1. The CDR3 length is 15 residues. The V gene's germline CDR1 is SGHVS and CDR2 FQNEAQ. With V trimmed by 4 bases and J by 5 bases, 7 bases remained unmatched. DNA of the CDR3: TGTGCCAGCAGCTCCCCGGACAGGGCCGAAAACATTCAGTACTTC. It translates to CASSSPDRAENIQYF.

This chain links TRBV29-1 with TRBJ2-1, with D perhaps matching TRBD2 (6 bases). This CDR3 comprises 14 residues. Germline values: CDR1 SQVTM, CDR2 ANQGSEA. The V and J ends lost 7 bases and 6 bases respectively, with 19 bases between them. Here the CDR3 reads CSAGGIGYSNEQFF. The CDR3 region has the DNA TGCAGCGCCGGGGGTATCGGCTACTCCAATGAGCAGTTCTTC.

This clonotype has only a few counts. This chain connects TRBV6-5 to TRBJ1-2; maybe TRBD1 (6 bases). The CDR3 covers 12 residues. With 6 bases removed from V and 8 bases from J, the gap between germline ends came to 13 bases. CDR1 is MNHEY and CDR2 is SVGAGI in the germline V gene. The CDR3 DNA reads as TGTGCCAGCAGGTCAGGGGAGGGCGGCTACACCTTC. As protein: CASRSGEGGYTF.

This chain links TRBV6-2 or TRBV6-3 with TRBJ1-1; a possible D gene is TRBD1 (5 bases). Trimming shortened V by 7 bases and J by 6 bases, and 24 bases separated the two germline ends. Germline CDR1 MNHEY, CDR2 SVGEGT. CDR3 length equals 16 residues. The CDR3 DNA reads TGTGCCAGCATTGGGACTCTAACGCGCGCTTTCGCTGAAGCTTTCTTT. This sequence encodes CASIGTLTRAFAEAFF.

This clonotype was counted only a few times. The rearrangement links TRBV27 to TRBJ2-7; D ambiguous. Trimming left V 3 bases short and J 2 bases short, with 11 bases between. The length of the CDR3 is 14 residues. Germline CDR1 is MNHEY and CDR2 is SMNVEV (reference sequence). The CDR3 DNA reads as TGTGCCAGCAGTTTCCAGGACGGTACCTACGAGCAGTACTTC. As protein: CASSFQDGTYEQYF.

The chain couples TRBV5-1 to TRBJ2-3, with D possibly matching TRBD2 (7 bases). The CDR3 contains 19 residues. Trimming shortened V by 0 bases and J by 1 base, and 21 bases separated the two germline ends. CDR1 is SGHRS and CDR2 is YFSETQ in the germline V gene. CDR3 in amino acids: CASSLALRGPSFGTDTQYF. The CDR3 nucleotides read TGCGCCAGCAGCTTGGCGTTGCGGGGGCCTTCCTTTGGCACAGATACGCAGTATTTT.

This chain links TRBV20-1 with TRBJ1-5; no clear D. CDR1 is DFQATT, CDR2 SNEGSKA, per germline (reference sequence). The CDR3 is 13 amino acids. Between the trimmed V and J ends, which lost 6 bases and 3 bases, there was a span of 12 bases. CDR3 in amino acids: CSAPGPDNQPQHF. CDR3 sequence (DNA): TGCAGTGCCCCTGGGCCCGACAATCAGCCCCAGCATTTT.